The rows below give T cell receptor beta chains drawn from one sample of a study of cytomegalovirus exposure and HLA in healthy donors. The table came from immunoSEQ multiplex PCR; TCRdb's copy has only in-frame clones and leaves some out. The sample includes some 98,000 clones, around nine tenths of them seen just once. The sequenced material came from PBMCs. These receptor sequences come from a woman aged 25-40 years in good health and CMV-seronegative. The CDR3 runs from the conserved cysteine through the conserved F or W. The order of the fields is clone size, V gene, J gene, D gene, CDR3 protein, CDR3 DNA. D genes are given only for firm matches. A row's size may be missing; if present it is once, few, many or a size class.

once	TRBV5-1	TRBJ2-1	TRBD2	CASSEGTSGHNEQFF	TGCGCCAGCAGCGAAGGGACTAGCGGCCACAATGAGCAGTTCTTC
NA	TRBV11-2	TRBJ2-3	TRBD2	CASSQAGGYTDTQYF	TGTGCCAGCAGCCAAGCGGGGGGGTACACAGATACGCAGTATTTT
NA	TRBV19	TRBJ2-2	NA	CASSGWERLTGELFF	TGTGCCAGTAGTGGGTGGGAGCGGCTCACCGGGGAGCTGTTTTTT
NA	TRBV4-2	TRBJ2-7	NA	CASSPFGWRNRYEQYF	TGTGCCAGCAGCCCCTTCGGATGGAGGAACCGATACGAGCAGTACTTC
NA	TRBV9	TRBJ2-7	NA	CASSVAEGPQYF	TGTGCCAGCAGCGTAGCGGAGGGGCCGCAGTACTTC
once	TRBV9	TRBJ2-1	TRBD1	CASSRDRAFNEQFF	TGTGCCAGCAGCCGGGACAGGGCGTTCAATGAGCAGTTCTTC
NA	TRBV20-1	TRBJ2-1	NA	CSAFLGEQFF	TGCAGTGCTTTCCTAGGAGAGCAGTTCTTC
once	TRBV10-2	TRBJ1-4	TRBD1	CATKGQGVALTNEKLFF	TGCGCCACCAAAGGACAGGGGGTGGCCTTAACTAATGAAAAACTGTTTTTT
NA	TRBV20-1	TRBJ2-5	NA	CSASNQETQYF	TGCAGTGCTAGTAACCAAGAGACCCAGTACTTC
NA	TRBV11-3	TRBJ2-7	NA	CASSDVLELLPHEQYF	TGTGCCAGCAGCGACGTGTTGGAGCTCCTCCCCCACGAGCAGTACTTC
once	TRBV11-2	TRBJ2-1	TRBD2	CASSLRSGLAGDHEQFF	TGTGCCAGCAGCTTGCGATCGGGGCTAGCGGGAGATCATGAGCAGTTCTTC
NA	TRBV28	TRBJ2-4	NA	CASSPFGSGSKNIQYF	TGTGCCAGCAGCCCCTTCGGAAGCGGGTCCAAAAACATTCAGTACTTC
NA	TRBV2	TRBJ2-5	TRBD2	CASSEGLAGVGETQYF	TGTGCCAGCAGTGAAGGACTAGCGGGGGTAGGAGAGACCCAGTACTTC
NA	TRBV7-2	TRBJ2-7	TRBD1	CASSRDRSSYEQYF	TGTGCCAGCAGCCGGGACAGGAGCTCCTACGAGCAGTACTTC
NA	TRBV9	TRBJ1-3	TRBD1	CASSVAGQGDGNTIYF	TGTGCCAGCAGCGTAGCCGGGCAGGGGGATGGAAACACCATATATTTT
NA	TRBV25-1	TRBJ2-3	NA	CASSEWAGPLTDTQYF	TGTGCCAGCAGTGAATGGGCGGGACCTTTGACAGATACGCAGTATTTT
NA	TRBV5-1	TRBJ2-5	TRBD1	CASSLAGTVAQETQYF	TGCGCCAGCAGCTTGGCCGGGACAGTAGCCCAAGAGACCCAGTACTTC
NA	TRBV28	TRBJ2-3	TRBD1	CASRPTWTGGRDTQYF	TGTGCCAGCAGACCGACGTGGACAGGGGGTAGGGATACGCAGTATTTT
NA	TRBV5-4	TRBJ2-2	NA	CASRPRQATGELFF	TGTGCCAGCAGACCGAGACAGGCCACCGGGGAGCTGTTTTTT
NA	TRBV7-7	TRBJ2-2	NA	CASSLFGGPTGELFF	TGTGCCAGCAGCTTATTCGGGGGGCCCACCGGGGAGCTGTTTTTT
NA	TRBV28	TRBJ1-1	NA	CASSLRVGRVGGTEAFF	TGTGCCAGCAGTTTACGCGTCGGAAGGGTGGGAGGCACTGAAGCTTTCTTT
NA	TRBV10-3	TRBJ1-2	NA	CAIRPDSRNYGYTF	TGTGCCATCAGGCCGGACAGCAGGAACTATGGCTACACCTTC
NA	TRBV4-1	TRBJ2-2	TRBD2	CASSQRFAGDHTGELFF	TGCGCCAGCAGCCAGAGGTTCGCGGGGGACCACACCGGGGAGCTGTTTTTT
NA	TRBV6-1	TRBJ2-1	TRBD1	CASRTGGNRDKQFF	TGTGCCAGCAGGACAGGGGGGAACAGAGACAAGCAGTTCTTC
few	TRBV18	TRBJ2-2	NA	CASSSIPGLTSNTGELFF	TGTGCCAGCTCATCCATTCCGGGACTCACGTCGAACACCGGGGAGCTGTTTTTT
NA	TRBV10-2	TRBJ1-2	NA	CASSESGARSNYGYTF	TGCGCCAGCAGTGAGTCGGGGGCAAGAAGTAACTATGGCTACACCTTC
few	TRBV7-7	TRBJ2-2	NA	CASSSGTGELFF	TGTGCCAGCAGCTCAGGGACCGGGGAGCTGTTTTTT
NA	TRBV4-1	TRBJ2-7	NA	CASSRLHSGSYEQYF	TGCGCCAGCAGCCGGCTGCACAGTGGGTCCTACGAGCAGTACTTC